The following is a TCR beta chain sequence with its context. This record belongs to a study of blood T cell repertoires in COVID-19. Study-level background: Samples representing acute and convalescent COVID-19 were sourced from the United States, Italy and Spain.

Libraries were prepared by immunoSEQ multiplex PCR; TCRdb keeps only in-frame clonotypes and omits some of them. The table has about 98,000 clones, roughly 82% seen once. Germline lookup yields CDR1 SGHDT and CDR2 YYEEEE. This CDR3 comprises 13 residues. V dropped 4 bases and J dropped 2; count of bases not matched to a gene: 3. Material: peripheral blood. The source is a man older than 75 with acute or convalescent COVID-19. The chain joins TRBV5-6 to TRBJ2-7, with TRBD1 matching 7 bases. In DNA, the CDR3 is TGTGCCAGCAGCAATCAGGGGGCCTACGAGCAGTACTTC. It codes for CASSNQGAYEQYF.